Presented here are 13 T cell receptor beta chains from one specimen sequenced in a study of Ad26.COV2.S vaccination and SARS-CoV-2 variants. Data came from immunoSEQ multiplex PCR; TCRdb stores just in-frame clones and leaves some out. The repertoire includes around 340,000 clones, around 89% of them detected once, and about 4.6% sits in the top ten. The treatment: around 19 received Ad26.COV2.S at low or high dose, single or two shots; several received placebo; per-sample allocation not given. Sample collection was performed on day 63 after the first vaccine or placebo injection. The material sequenced was peripheral blood, taken in a trial of Ad26.COV2.S vaccine versus placebo. Receptor source: a person aged 18 to 65 who received the Ad26.COV2.S COVID-19 vaccine or a placebo.

The V and J genes are TRBV29-1 and TRBJ1-2, with D perhaps TRBD1 (6 bases). V lost 7 bases to trimming and J lost 5 bases, with 17 bases between them. The germline gives CDR1 SQVTM, CDR2 ANQGSEA. The CDR3 loop spans 13 amino acids. The CDR3 here is CSAAKTGLYGYTF. In nucleotides, the CDR3 is TGCAGCGCCGCGAAGACAGGATTGTATGGCTACACCTTC.

The J gene is TRBJ2-5, the V gene TRBV11-2; D might be TRBD1 (6 bases). This CDR3 contains 12 residues. V was shortened by 5 bases and J by 5 bases, with 9 bases between the two germline ends. CDR1 and CDR2 from the germline V gene are SGHAT and FQNNGV. The CDR3 coding sequence is TGTGCCAGCAGCACAGGGTTGGAGACCCAGTACTTC. Translation gives CASSTGLETQYF.

The chain couples TRBV27 to TRBJ1-1, with D unresolved. CDR1 is MNHEY, CDR2 SMNVEV, per germline (reference sequence). Trimming took off 4 bases at V and 8 bases at J, with 14 bases between the two ends. This CDR3 spans 13 amino acids. The CDR3, as DNA: TGTGCCAGCAGTTCCCCGGGGTTCAGCGAAGCTTTCTTT. It yields the protein CASSSPGFSEAFF.

A remark on this clone: The same CDR3 arises from other DNA sequences in this sample as well. V usage is TRBV29-1 and J usage is TRBJ1-1; no reliable D call. Looked up from germline, CDR1 is SQVTM and CDR2 is ANQGSEA. Trimming took 4 bases from V and 1 from J, leaving 4 bases between them. The CDR3 is 11 residues long. This chain's CDR3 is CSVVRNTEAFF. In DNA, the CDR3 is TGCAGCGTTGTCAGGAACACTGAAGCTTTCTTT.

This clone was detected only once. The gene calls are TRBV5-6 and TRBJ2-7; TRBD2 might be the D (5 bases). The CDR3 extends over 13 amino acids. Trimming left V 0 bases short and J 6 bases short, with 10 bases between. Germline CDR1 is SGHDT and CDR2 is YYEEEE. CDR3 region: CASSLGISGEQYF. The CDR3 nucleotides are TGTGCCAGCAGCTTGGGTATCAGCGGCGAGCAGTACTTC.

The chain has TRBV19 and TRBJ1-1; D not resolved. From germline, CDR1 is LNHDA and CDR2 SQIVND (reference sequence). The germline V and J ends were trimmed by 6 bases and 5 bases, with 22 bases remaining between them. The CDR3 totals 16 residues. CDR3 sequence (DNA): TGTGCCAGTAGAAATAACCCGGCAGCCTTACGAACTGAAGCTTTCTTT. The encoded protein is CASRNNPAALRTEAFF.

The rearrangement links TRBV12-3 or TRBV12-4 to TRBJ2-7; TRBD1 is a possible D gene (5 bases). The CDR3 has 11 residues. V shed 4 bases and J shed 6 bases, with 7 bases lying between them. CDR3 in DNA: TGTGCCAGCAGTTATCAGGGCGAGCAGTACTTC. It translates to CASSYQGEQYF.

This clone was recorded once. The V and J genes are TRBV6-2 or TRBV6-3 and TRBJ2-7; either TRBD1 or TRBD2 may fit D (6 bases each). CDR3 length equals 16 residues. Germline lookup yields CDR1 MNHEY and CDR2 SVGEGT. The V and J ends lost 2 bases and 5 bases respectively, with 19 bases between them. This CDR3 reads CASSYGSGAPWNEQYF. Written as DNA, the CDR3 is TGTGCCAGCAGTTACGGGTCGGGGGCGCCGTGGAACGAGCAGTACTTC.

The chain employs TRBV28 and TRBJ1-4, with a weak D call TRBD1 (5 bases). CDR1 is MDHEN and CDR2 is SYDVKM in the germline V gene. The CDR3 consists of 15 residues. The V end lost 2 bases, the J end lost 3 bases, and 10 bases lay between the germline ends. The CDR3, as DNA: TGTGCCAGCAGTTTAGATGCGGGGGCTAATGAAAAACTGTTTTTT. Translating gives CASSLDAGANEKLFF.

The V call is TRBV12-5, the J call TRBJ2-1, with 12 positions matching TRBD2. CDR1 is LGHNT and CDR2 is FRNRAP in the germline V gene. V was clipped by 2 bases and J by 6 bases; unmatched bases: 8. The CDR3 runs to 17 residues. The CDR3: CASGLTRLAGVPNEQFF. CDR3 in DNA: TGTGCTAGTGGTTTGACCCGACTAGCGGGAGTTCCCAATGAGCAGTTCTTC.

This clone was detected only once. The chain has TRBV18 and TRBJ2-7; 10 nucleotides align to TRBD2. Trimming took 1 base from V and 7 from J; bases not matched to a gene: 10. From germline, CDR1 is KGHSH and CDR2 LQKENI. This CDR3 spans 16 amino acids. The CDR3 here is CASSPRLEREGAEQYF. In DNA form, the CDR3 reads TGTGCCAGCTCACCACGTCTCGAGCGGGAGGGCGCTGAGCAGTACTTC.

In this sample, this clone turned up once. This chain joins TRBV28 and TRBJ1-2; a weak D match, TRBD1 (5 bases). Per germline, CDR1 MDHEN and CDR2 SYDVKM. The CDR3 is 15 residues long. V lost 6 bases and J lost 2, with 16 bases in between. The CDR3 bases are TGTGCCAGCAGCACCGGGACCGCCGGAAACTATGGCTACACCTTC. Protein product: CASSTGTAGNYGYTF.

A few counts support this clone. V and J are TRBV19 and TRBJ1-3; unclear D gene. This CDR3 has 13 residues. The V gene's germline CDR1 is LNHDA and CDR2 SQIVND (reference sequence). V was clipped by 5 bases and J by 0 bases, with 5 bases between them. The CDR3 DNA follows: TGTGCCAGTAGTGGGAGCTCTGGAAACACCATATATTTT. Residues: CASSGSSGNTIYF.